The rows below give T cell receptor beta chains drawn from one sample of a study of T cells in Graves' hyperthyroidism and ophthalmopathy. TCRdb recomputed calls from the multiplex PCR reads with MiXCR, one row per CDR3 protein. The repertoire includes 600,000 to 900,000 distinct CDR3 sequences, less than 20% of them detected once, and 8.4% sits in the top ten. Material for sequencing was blood. These receptors came from a man younger than 35 with Graves' hyperthyroidism. Both conserved end residues are part of each CDR3. Fields, in order: J gene, V gene, clone size, D gene, CDR3 DNA, CDR3 protein. The D gene is left open where the match is weak. Size tells how often a clone was seen (once, few, many) or the class of an expanded clone, and some rows leave it out.

J gene: TRBJ2-3; V gene: TRBV29-1; clone size: NA; D gene: TRBD1; CDR3 DNA: TGCAGCGTCTCCCGGGACAGGGGCACAGATACGCAGTATTTT; CDR3 protein: CSVSRDRGTDTQYF
J gene: TRBJ2-1; V gene: TRBV3-1; clone size: many; D gene: NA; CDR3 DNA: TGTGCCAGCAGCCAAGGGCGTGGGCTGAGGTACAATGAGCAGTTCTTC; CDR3 protein: CASSQGRGLRYNEQFF
J gene: TRBJ2-1; V gene: TRBV12-3/TRBV12-4; clone size: many; D gene: NA; CDR3 DNA: TGTGCCAGCACCCTCGACGTATCCTACAATGAGCAGTTCTTC; CDR3 protein: CASTLDVSYNEQFF
J gene: TRBJ1-1; V gene: TRBV2; clone size: NA; D gene: NA; CDR3 DNA: TGTGCCAGCAGGGGGGGGGGGGGGAAAAATGAAGCTTTCTTT; CDR3 protein: CASRGGGGKNEAFF
J gene: TRBJ1-2; V gene: TRBV2; clone size: many; D gene: TRBD1; CDR3 DNA: TGTGCCAGCAGTGTCCGGACAGGGGGTGGCTACACCTTC; CDR3 protein: CASSVRTGGGYTF
J gene: TRBJ1-5; V gene: TRBV19; clone size: few; D gene: NA; CDR3 DNA: TGTGCCAGTAGTATAGGGCTACGACGGAGAGAACAGCCCCAGCATTTT; CDR3 protein: CASSIGLRRREQPQHF
J gene: TRBJ2-7; V gene: TRBV28; clone size: many; D gene: TRBD1; CDR3 DNA: TGTGCCAGCAGTTTCCCAGGGGGCTACGAGCAGTACTTC; CDR3 protein: CASSFPGGYEQYF
J gene: TRBJ2-5; V gene: TRBV7-2; clone size: many; D gene: TRBD1; CDR3 DNA: TGTGCCAGCAGCTTAAGTCGGGACAGGGGCCCGACCCCGGCAATTACCCAGTACTTC; CDR3 protein: CASSLSRDRGPTPAITQYF
J gene: TRBJ2-1; V gene: TRBV4-2; clone size: few; D gene: NA; CDR3 DNA: TGTGCCAGCAGCCAGGGGGGAGCTATTATTGAGCAGTTCTTC; CDR3 protein: CASSQGGAIIEQFF
J gene: TRBJ2-5; V gene: TRBV11-2; clone size: many; D gene: NA; CDR3 DNA: TGTGCCAGCGGCTGGGGGTCGCAAGAGACCCAGTACTTC; CDR3 protein: CASGWGSQETQYF
J gene: TRBJ2-5; V gene: TRBV11-1; clone size: many; D gene: TRBD2; CDR3 DNA: TGTGCCAGCAGCCCCTCCGGGGGGATGGAGACCCAGTACTTC; CDR3 protein: CASSPSGGMETQYF
J gene: TRBJ1-5; V gene: TRBV27; clone size: NA; D gene: NA; CDR3 DNA: TGTGCCAGCAGACACGGGAATAGCAATCAGCCCCAGCATTTT; CDR3 protein: CASRHGNSNQPQHF
J gene: TRBJ2-4; V gene: TRBV11-2; clone size: many; D gene: NA; CDR3 DNA: TGTGCCAGCAGCGCCCCCAGGGTCGGAAACATTCAGTACTTC; CDR3 protein: CASSAPRVGNIQYF
J gene: TRBJ1-5; V gene: TRBV28; clone size: many; D gene: TRBD1; CDR3 DNA: TGTGCCAGCAGTACCGCGGAGGGACAGTATAGCAATCAGCCCCAGCATTTT; CDR3 protein: CASSTAEGQYSNQPQHF
J gene: TRBJ2-5; V gene: TRBV9; clone size: few; D gene: NA; CDR3 DNA: TGTGCCAGCAGCGTAGGCAGGGGGGAAGAGACCCAGTACTTC; CDR3 protein: CASSVGRGEETQYF
J gene: TRBJ2-1; V gene: TRBV20-1; clone size: many; D gene: NA; CDR3 DNA: TGCAGTGCTAGACCCTACAATGAGCAGTTCTTC; CDR3 protein: CSARPYNEQFF
J gene: TRBJ2-1; V gene: TRBV7-9; clone size: NA; D gene: NA; CDR3 DNA: TGTGCCAGCAGCTTAGGAGCGATGGGCGAGCAGTTCTTC; CDR3 protein: CASSLGAMGEQFF
J gene: TRBJ1-1; V gene: TRBV6-2/TRBV6-3; clone size: many; D gene: NA; CDR3 DNA: TGTGCCAGCAGCCGCCGGGCTGAGAACACTGAAGCTTTCTTT; CDR3 protein: CASSRRAENTEAFF
J gene: TRBJ1-1; V gene: TRBV20-1; clone size: many; D gene: NA; CDR3 DNA: TGCAGTGCTAGAGATGGGGGGCAATGGCACACTGAAGCTTTCTTT; CDR3 protein: CSARDGGQWHTEAFF
J gene: TRBJ1-1; V gene: TRBV29-1; clone size: NA; D gene: NA; CDR3 DNA: TGCAGCGTTGATCGCCCCGGGGGAGGAACTGAAGCTTTCTTT; CDR3 protein: CSVDRPGGGTEAFF
J gene: TRBJ2-1; V gene: TRBV6-2/TRBV6-3; clone size: many; D gene: NA; CDR3 DNA: TGTGCCAGCAGCCCAGGACAGAGCTCCTACAATGAGCAGTTCTTC; CDR3 protein: CASSPGQSSYNEQFF
J gene: TRBJ1-2; V gene: TRBV7-9; clone size: few; D gene: TRBD1; CDR3 DNA: TGTGCCAGCAGCTTAGGGACAGGGGCCAGTGGCTACACCTTC; CDR3 protein: CASSLGTGASGYTF
J gene: TRBJ2-7; V gene: TRBV18; clone size: few; D gene: NA; CDR3 DNA: TGTGCCAGCTCACCACCCCTGGGTCTGGAACCCTACGAGCAGTACTTC; CDR3 protein: CASSPPLGLEPYEQYF
J gene: TRBJ2-1; V gene: TRBV7-9; clone size: NA; D gene: NA; CDR3 DNA: TGTGCCAGCAGCCCGTCTTTAGGGAAGGGAAATGAGCAGTTCTTC; CDR3 protein: CASSPSLGKGNEQFF